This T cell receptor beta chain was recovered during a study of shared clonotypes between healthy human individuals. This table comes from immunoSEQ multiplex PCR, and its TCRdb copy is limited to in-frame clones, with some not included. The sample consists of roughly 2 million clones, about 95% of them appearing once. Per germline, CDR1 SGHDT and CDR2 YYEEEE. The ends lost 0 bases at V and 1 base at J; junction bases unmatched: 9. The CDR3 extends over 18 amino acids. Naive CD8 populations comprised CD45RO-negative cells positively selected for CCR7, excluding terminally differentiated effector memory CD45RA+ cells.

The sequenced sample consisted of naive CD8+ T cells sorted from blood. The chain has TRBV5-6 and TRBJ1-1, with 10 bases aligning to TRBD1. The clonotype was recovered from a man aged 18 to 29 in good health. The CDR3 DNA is TGTGCCAGCAGCTTGGATCTGGACAGGGGGGAAACGAACACTGAAGCTTTCTTT. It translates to CASSLDLDRGETNTEAFF.